A selection of T cell receptor beta chains follows, all from one sample in a study of T cell changes during pregnancy in multiple sclerosis. The data were produced by immunoSEQ multiplex PCR, yet TCRdb's version contains in-frame clones alone and is incomplete. The sample has roughly 46,000 clones; 80% to 95% are singletons. The sample here was peripheral blood, taken in the third trimester of pregnancy. Every receptor here comes from a female donor with multiple sclerosis, enrolled in a pregnancy study. Each CDR3 is given with its conserved first and last residue. D genes are given only for firm matches. Clone size is given for some rows only: seen once, a few or many times, or a class if the clone is expanded.

v_gene	j_gene	d_gene	abundance	len	CDR3aa	CDR3nt
TRBV19	TRBJ1-1	-	-	13	CASSIHVDTEAFF	TGTGCCAGTAGTATCCACGTAGACACTGAAGCTTTCTTT
TRBV27	TRBJ2-1	-	-	13	CASSINSGHEQFF	TGTGCCAGCAGTATTAATAGCGGACATGAGCAGTTCTTC
TRBV2	TRBJ2-7	-	-	14	CASSRAGQVYEQYF	TGTGCCAGCAGCCGAGCAGGACAAGTCTACGAGCAGTACTTC
TRBV13	TRBJ2-3	TRBD2	-	16	CASSSLKRDGRNTQYF	TGTGCCAGCAGCTCCCTGAAGCGGGACGGTAGGAATACGCAGTATTTT
TRBV14	TRBJ2-1	TRBD2	-	19	CASSLFMTSGRARVNGQFF	TGTGCCAGCAGCCTATTTATGACTAGCGGGAGGGCCAGAGTCAATGGGCAGTTCTTC
TRBV27	TRBJ1-5	TRBD1	-	14	CASIGTGKNQPQHF	TGTGCCAGCATCGGGACAGGGAAGAATCAGCCCCAGCATTTT
TRBV28	TRBJ2-7	TRBD1	-	15	CASSLSGQGLYEQYF	TGTGCCAGCAGTTTGTCGGGACAGGGCCTCTACGAGCAGTACTTC
TRBV7-2	TRBJ2-2	-	-	15	CASQQRGGNTGELFF	TGTGCCTCCCAACAAAGGGGGGGGAACACCGGGGAGCTGTTTTTT
TRBV11-1	TRBJ2-7	TRBD1	-	15	CASSKPGQGFYEQYF	TGTGCCAGCAGCAAGCCGGGACAGGGCTTTTACGAGCAGTACTTC
TRBV25-1	TRBJ1-4	-	-	14	CASSDPGFGEKLFF	TGTGCCAGCAGTGATCCAGGGTTCGGGGAAAAACTGTTTTTT
TRBV5-1	TRBJ2-1	-	-	11	CASSLDNEQFF	TGCGCCAGCAGTCTAGACAATGAGCAGTTCTTC
TRBV29-1	TRBJ1-3	-	once	14	CSVESGGAGNTIYF	TGCAGCGTTGAATCGGGAGGGGCTGGAAACACCATATATTTT
TRBV18	TRBJ1-1	TRBD1	-	15	CASSPRGQGNTEAFF	TGTGCCAGCTCACCGAGGGGACAGGGTAACACTGAAGCTTTCTTT
TRBV19	TRBJ1-1	TRBD1	-	15	CASSEGGSLNTEAFF	TGTGCCAGTAGTGAAGGGGGCAGCCTGAACACTGAAGCTTTCTTT